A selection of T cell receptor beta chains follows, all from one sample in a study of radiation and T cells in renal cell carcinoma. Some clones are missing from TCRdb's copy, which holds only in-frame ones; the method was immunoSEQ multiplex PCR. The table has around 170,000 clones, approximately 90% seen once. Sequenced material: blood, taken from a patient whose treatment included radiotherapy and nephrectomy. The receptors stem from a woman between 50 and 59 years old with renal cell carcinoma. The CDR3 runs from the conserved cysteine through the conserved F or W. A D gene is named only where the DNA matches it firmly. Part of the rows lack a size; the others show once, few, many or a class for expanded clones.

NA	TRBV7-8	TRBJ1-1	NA	CASSLQGGMNTEAFF	TGTGCCAGCAGCTTACAGGGCGGAATGAACACTGAAGCTTTCTTT
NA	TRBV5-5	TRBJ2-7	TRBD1	CASSTRQGAYEQYF	TGTGCCAGCAGCACCAGACAGGGGGCCTACGAGCAGTACTTC
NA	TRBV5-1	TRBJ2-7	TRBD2	CASSQVPLAGEQYF	TGCGCCAGCAGCCAAGTCCCCTTAGCGGGCGAGCAGTACTTC
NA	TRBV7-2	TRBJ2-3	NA	CASSARSSIMDTQYF	TGTGCCAGCAGCGCCCGGAGTAGTATCATGGATACGCAGTATTTT
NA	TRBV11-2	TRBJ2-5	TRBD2	CASRVVGGTGETQYF	TGTGCCAGCCGGGTCGTCGGGGGGACTGGAGAGACCCAGTACTTC
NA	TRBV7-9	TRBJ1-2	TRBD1	CASSPKNSGTGGGYTF	TGTGCCAGCAGCCCAAAGAATTCCGGGACAGGTGGAGGCTACACCTTC
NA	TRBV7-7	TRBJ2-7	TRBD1	CASSSFQGAHEQYF	TGTGCTAGCAGCTCGTTTCAGGGGGCACACGAGCAGTACTTC
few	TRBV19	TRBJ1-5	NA	CASDGSRGNQPQHF	TGTGCCAGCGACGGGTCCAGGGGTAATCAGCCCCAGCATTTT
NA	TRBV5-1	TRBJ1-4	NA	CASSLGINEKLFF	TGCGCCAGCAGCCTGGGGATAAATGAAAAACTGTTTTTT
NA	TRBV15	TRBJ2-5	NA	CATSRDLAGETQYF	TGTGCCACCAGCAGAGACCTCGCGGGCGAGACCCAGTACTTC
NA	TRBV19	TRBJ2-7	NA	CASSIAGGAYEQYF	TGTGCCAGTAGTATAGCCGGGGGAGCCTACGAGCAGTACTTC
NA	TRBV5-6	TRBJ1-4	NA	CASSYNQGLRYEKLFF	TGTGCCAGCAGCTACAACCAGGGGCTCCGATACGAAAAACTGTTTTTT
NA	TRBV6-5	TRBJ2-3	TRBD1	CASSYGQGSTDTQYF	TGTGCCAGCAGTTACGGACAGGGTAGCACAGATACGCAGTATTTT
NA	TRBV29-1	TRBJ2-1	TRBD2	CSVGDSGKPGPGNEQFF	TGCAGCGTTGGGGATAGCGGGAAACCGGGGCCGGGTAATGAGCAGTTCTTC
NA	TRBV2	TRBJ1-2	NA	CASSETIANYGYTF	TGTGCCAGCAGTGAAACCATAGCTAACTATGGCTACACCTTC
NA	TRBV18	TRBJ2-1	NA	CASSDGTHQGDEQFF	TGTGCCAGCTCGGACGGGACACATCAAGGGGATGAGCAGTTCTTC
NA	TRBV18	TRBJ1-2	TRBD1	CASSPSAQGFGYTF	TGTGCCAGCTCACCATCAGCACAGGGGTTTGGCTACACCTTC
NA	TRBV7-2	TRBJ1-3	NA	CASSLEGTASGNTIYF	TGTGCCAGCAGCTTAGAGGGAACTGCCTCTGGAAACACCATATATTTT
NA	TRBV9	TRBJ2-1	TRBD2	CASSVGQRGGSNEQFF	TGTGCCAGCAGCGTAGGTCAGCGGGGGGGCAGCAATGAGCAGTTCTTC
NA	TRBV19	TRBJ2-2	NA	CASREGQGNTGELFF	TGTGCCAGCAGAGAGGGGCAGGGCAACACCGGGGAGCTGTTTTTT